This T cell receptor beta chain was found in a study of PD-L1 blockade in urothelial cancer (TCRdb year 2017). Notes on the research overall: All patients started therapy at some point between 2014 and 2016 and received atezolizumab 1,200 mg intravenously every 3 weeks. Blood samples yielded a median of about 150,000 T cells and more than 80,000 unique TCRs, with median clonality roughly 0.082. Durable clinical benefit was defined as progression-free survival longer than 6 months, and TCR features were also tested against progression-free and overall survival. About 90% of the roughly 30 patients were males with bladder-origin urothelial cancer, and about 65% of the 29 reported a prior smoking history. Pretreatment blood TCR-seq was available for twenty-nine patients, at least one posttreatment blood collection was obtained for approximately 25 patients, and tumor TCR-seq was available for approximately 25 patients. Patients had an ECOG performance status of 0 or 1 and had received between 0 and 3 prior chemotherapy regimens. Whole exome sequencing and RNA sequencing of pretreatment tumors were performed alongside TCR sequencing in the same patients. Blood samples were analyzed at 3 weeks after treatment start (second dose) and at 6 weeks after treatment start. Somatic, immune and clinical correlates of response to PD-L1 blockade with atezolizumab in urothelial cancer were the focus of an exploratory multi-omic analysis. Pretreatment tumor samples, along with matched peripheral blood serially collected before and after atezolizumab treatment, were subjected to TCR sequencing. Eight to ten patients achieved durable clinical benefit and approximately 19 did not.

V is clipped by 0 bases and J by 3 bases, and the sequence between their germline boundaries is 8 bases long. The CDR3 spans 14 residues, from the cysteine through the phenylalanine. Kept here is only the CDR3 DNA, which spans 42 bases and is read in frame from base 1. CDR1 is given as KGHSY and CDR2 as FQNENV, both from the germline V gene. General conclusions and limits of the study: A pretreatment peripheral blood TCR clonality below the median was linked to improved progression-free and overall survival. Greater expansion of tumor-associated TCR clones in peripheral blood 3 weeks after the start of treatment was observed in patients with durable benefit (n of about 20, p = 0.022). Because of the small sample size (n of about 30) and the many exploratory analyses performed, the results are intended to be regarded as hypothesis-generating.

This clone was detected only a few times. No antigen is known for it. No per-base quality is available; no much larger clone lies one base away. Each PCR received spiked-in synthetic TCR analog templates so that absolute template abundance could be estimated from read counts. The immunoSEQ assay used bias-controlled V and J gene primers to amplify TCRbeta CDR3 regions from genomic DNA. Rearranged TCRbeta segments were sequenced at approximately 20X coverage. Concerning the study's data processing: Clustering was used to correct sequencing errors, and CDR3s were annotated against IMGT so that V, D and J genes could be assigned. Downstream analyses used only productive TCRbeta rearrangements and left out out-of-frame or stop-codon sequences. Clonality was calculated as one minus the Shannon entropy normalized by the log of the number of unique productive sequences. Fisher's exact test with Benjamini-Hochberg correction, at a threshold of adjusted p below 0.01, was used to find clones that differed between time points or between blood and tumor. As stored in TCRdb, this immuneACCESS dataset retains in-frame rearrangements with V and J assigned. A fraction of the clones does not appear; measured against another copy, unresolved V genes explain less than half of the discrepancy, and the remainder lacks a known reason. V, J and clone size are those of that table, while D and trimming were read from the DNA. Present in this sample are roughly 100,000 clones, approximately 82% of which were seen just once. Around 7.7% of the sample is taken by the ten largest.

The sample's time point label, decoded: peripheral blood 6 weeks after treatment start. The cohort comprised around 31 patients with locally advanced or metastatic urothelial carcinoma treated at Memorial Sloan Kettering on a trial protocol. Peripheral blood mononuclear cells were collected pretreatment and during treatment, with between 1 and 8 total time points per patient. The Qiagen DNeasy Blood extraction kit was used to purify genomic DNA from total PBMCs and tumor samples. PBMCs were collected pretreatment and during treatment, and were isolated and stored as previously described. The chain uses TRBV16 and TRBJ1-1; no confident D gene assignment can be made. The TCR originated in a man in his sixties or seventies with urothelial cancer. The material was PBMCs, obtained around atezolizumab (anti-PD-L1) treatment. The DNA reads TGTGCCAGCAGCCAATCCCCTCCGGACACTGAAGCTTTCTTT. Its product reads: CASSQSPPDTEAFF.